This TCR beta chain was obtained from a study of OX40 agonist ivuxolimab in advanced cancers. Overall study: Partial responses were observed in three patients, of whom one had hepatocellular carcinoma and two had cutaneous melanoma. General observations from the study: The study found that CD8+ T cells averaged more expanded clones than CD4+. Among the lowest peripheral clonal expansion occurred in 0.1-3.0 mg/kg partial responders.

Libraries were prepared by immunoSEQ multiplex PCR; TCRdb keeps only in-frame clonotypes and omits some of them. Of 96,000 or so clones listed, 90% are singletons. From germline, CDR1 is LGHNA and CDR2 YSLEER. This CDR3 spans 17 amino acids. The ends lost 2 bases at V and 3 bases at J; junction bases unmatched: 9. For this clone: The target antigen is unknown.

This sequence joins TRBV4-3 and TRBJ2-2, with TRBD2 matching 7 bases. The receptor comes from an adult with an advanced solid tumor such as melanoma, head and neck, liver or kidney cancer. The sequences come from CD4+ or CD8+ T cells sorted from blood, collected in a trial of the OX40 agonist ivuxolimab. In DNA form, the CDR3 reads TGCGCCAGCAGCCAAAGTCCGGCGGGAGCGGACACCGGGGAGCTGTTTTTT. Its translation: CASSQSPAGADTGELFF.